The 30 T cell receptor beta chains in this list originate from one sample, sequenced in a study of T-cell memory formation after mild COVID-19. TCRdb ran MiXCR on the 5' RACE reads and lists one entry per CDR3 protein. The data hold about 360,000 distinct CDR3 sequences, with 14% observed a single time. The sequenced material came from PBMCs or a T cell subset sorted from them (not recorded which). The receptor set was obtained from a man younger than 30 who had mild COVID-19 (a few samples of this study predate the infection). Cell type and time point are not known.

The chain uses TRBV12-3 or TRBV12-4 and TRBJ1-5; D unclear. V was cut by 5 bases and J by 3 bases, with 14 bases left in between. This CDR3 is built from 15 residues. The CDR3 loop is CASSASDGYNQPQHF. DNA for the CDR3: TGTGCCAGCAGTGCCTCGGACGGGTACAATCAGCCCCAGCATTTT.

The chain carries TRBV20-1 and TRBJ1-2; a weak D match, TRBD1 (5 bases). This CDR3 is built from 12 residues. Germline V gene lookup returns CDR1 DFQATT and CDR2 SNEGSKA (reference sequence). The CDR3 protein is CRAGGEFYGYTF. The CDR3 bases are TGCAGGGCGGGGGGGGAGTTCTATGGCTACACCTTC.

The genes are TRBV11-2 and TRBJ1-1; no clear D. This CDR3 region has 14 residues. Germline V gives CDR1 SGHAT, CDR2 FQNNGV. Trimming removed 1 base from V and 5 bases from J, with 11 bases in between. The CDR3: CASSLAGWRTEAFF. CDR3 nucleotides: TGTGCCAGCAGCTTAGCCGGATGGAGGACTGAAGCTTTCTTT.

A few counts support this clonotype. V is TRBV4-1 and J is TRBJ2-3; 8 bases fit TRBD2. The CDR3 covers 18 residues. J gave up 1 base and V 4 bases, and 13 bases lay outside the gene matches. CDR1 and CDR2 (germline): MGHRA, YSYEKL. CDR3 amino acids: CASSPSGGGPEGTDTQYF. The CDR3 bases are TGCGCCAGCAGCCCCTCGGGCGGGGGGCCGGAAGGCACAGATACGCAGTATTTT.

The chain joins TRBV2 to TRBJ2-1; D call uncertain. V lost 8 bases, J lost 2 bases, and 4 bases lay in between. The V gene's germline CDR1 is SNHLY and CDR2 FYNNEI. CDR3 length equals 11 residues. The CDR3 bases are TGTGCCAGCGGGCCCTACAATGAGCAGTTCTTC. Translated, it gives CASGPYNEQFF.

This clonotype was seen more than once but under ten times. This chain links TRBV7-6 with TRBJ1-5; D perhaps matches TRBD1 (6 bases). The CDR3 totals 15 residues. The germline V and J ends were trimmed by 1 base and 6 bases, with 13 bases remaining between them. The germline gives CDR1 SGHVS, CDR2 FNYEAQ. DNA for the CDR3: TGTGCCAGCAGCTTAGTGGGGGGCGGACTTCAGCCCCAGCATTTT. Its translation: CASSLVGGGLQPQHF.

The chain couples TRBV5-1 to TRBJ2-5; D may match TRBD1 or TRBD2 (6 bases each). The V end lost 4 bases, the J end lost 5 bases, and 18 bases lay between the germline ends. This CDR3 has 15 residues. Looked up from germline, CDR1 is SGHRS and CDR2 is YFSETQ. CDR3 sequence: CASSENWGALETQYF. The CDR3 nucleotides are TGCGCCAGCAGCGAAAACTGGGGGGCGCTTGAGACCCAGTACTTC.

This clonotype was seen a few times. This chain uses TRBV7-9 with TRBJ2-7, with 7 bases identical to TRBD1. The J segment lost 4 bases and the V segment lost 5 bases, leaving 5 bases of the junction unmatched. Germline values: CDR1 SEHNR, CDR2 FQNEAQ (reference sequence). This CDR3 is built from 13 residues. CDR3 residues: CASSDRERYEQYF. For the CDR3, the DNA is TGTGCCAGCAGCGACAGGGAGCGTTACGAGCAGTACTTC.

This clonotype came up many times. The chain recombines TRBV7-6 with TRBJ2-3; TRBD2 matches 7 bases. There are 18 residues in the CDR3. Germline lookup yields CDR1 SGHVS and CDR2 FNYEAQ. The trim removed 1 base at V and 0 bases at J, leaving 10 bases unmatched. CDR3 DNA sequence: TGTGCCAGCAGCTTAGGGTCATCCAGCGGGGCTAGCACAGATACGCAGTATTTT. Translated, it gives CASSLGSSSGASTDTQYF. The entire variable domain, with the rest obtained from reference TRBV7-6 and TRBJ2-3, is as follows: GAGVSQSPRYKVTKRGQDVALRCDPISGHVSLYWYRQALGQGPEFLTYFNYEAQQDKSGLPNDRFSAERPEGSISTLTIQRTEQRDSAMYRCASSLGSSSGASTDTQYFGPGTRLTVL.

The chain is built from TRBV7-9 and TRBJ2-1; 10 positions agree with TRBD2. Trimming at V came to 3 bases and at J to 15 bases, leaving 8 bases not matched to a gene. Germline V gene sequence: CDR1 SEHNR, CDR2 FQNEAQ (reference sequence). CDR3 length: 13 amino acids. The CDR3 sequence is CASSFSSGGSPFF. CDR3 bases: TGTGCCAGCAGCTTTTCTAGCGGGGGATCCCCGTTCTTC.

This clonotype has more than one count but fewer than ten. The CDR3 here is CAIKRESTDTQYF. CDR3 nucleotide sequence: TGTGCCATCAAAAGGGAGTCCACAGATACGCAGTATTTT. The chain combines TRBV10-3 with TRBJ2-3; weak D call: TRBD2 (5 bases). The V and J ends lost 7 bases and 2 bases respectively, with 10 bases between them. The CDR3 loop spans 13 amino acids. Germline CDR1 and CDR2: ENHRY and SYGVKD.

This clonotype occurred many times. The chain carries TRBV6-1 and TRBJ2-1; 7 bases match TRBD1. CDR1 and CDR2 from the germline V gene are MNHNS and SASEGT. The J segment lost 7 bases and the V segment lost 6 bases, leaving 12 bases of the junction unmatched. The CDR3 totals 15 residues. The CDR3 bases are TGTGCCAGCAGCTCAAACCAACAGGGGTTGAATGAGCAGTTCTTC. Its translation: CASSSNQQGLNEQFF.

Here the CDR3 DNA reads TGCAGTGCTAGAGATCTCTTAGAGACCCAGTACTTC. Encoded protein: CSARDLLETQYF. J is TRBJ2-5 and V is TRBV20-1, with D unresolved. This CDR3 comprises 12 residues. The ends were cut back, 0 bases at V and 4 bases at J, with 6 bases in the middle. Germline V CDR1 and CDR2: DFQATT, SNEGSKA (reference sequence).

In its sample, this clonotype was seen many times. CDR3 region: CASTPGREAFF. Written as DNA, the CDR3 is TGTGCCAGCACCCCCGGCAGAGAAGCTTTCTTT. The chain uses TRBV7-2 and TRBJ1-1; no clear D gene. CDR3 length: 11 amino acids. V lost 7 bases to trimming and J lost 8 bases, with 11 bases between them. CDR1 SGHTA and CDR2 FQGNSA come from the germline V gene.

The genes are TRBV24-1 and TRBJ1-1; D remains unclear. This CDR3 is built from 13 residues. Germline CDR1 KGHDR, CDR2 SFDVKD. V dropped 4 bases and J dropped 0 bases, with 5 bases sitting between them. This CDR3 reads CATSDSMNTEAFF. CDR3 DNA: TGTGCCACCAGTGACAGTATGAACACTGAAGCTTTCTTT.

The rearrangement uses TRBV20-1 and TRBJ2-5, with unresolved D. V lost 4 bases, J lost 7 bases, and 16 bases lay in between. Looked up from germline, CDR1 is DFQATT and CDR2 is SNEGSKA (reference sequence). The CDR3 covers 13 residues. The DNA of the CDR3 is TGCAGTGCTACGTACACCAAGATGACGACCCAGTACTTC. This gives the protein CSATYTKMTTQYF.

The V call is TRBV5-6, the J call TRBJ2-5, with no clear D. Looked up from germline, CDR1 is SGHDT and CDR2 is YYEEEE. This CDR3 is 12 amino acids long. V was cut by 4 bases and J by 4 bases, with 8 bases left in between. CDR3 in DNA: TGTGCCAGCAGCGTTGGTGGAGAGACCCAGTACTTC. It codes for CASSVGGETQYF. Full variable domain (remainder filled in from reference TRBV5-6 and TRBJ2-5): DAGVTQSPTHLIKTRGQQVTLRCSPKSGHDTVSWYQQALGQGPQFIFQYYEEEERQRGNFPDRFSGHQFPNYSSELNVNALLLGDSALYLCASSVGGETQYFGPGTRLLVL.

The chain has TRBV11-2 and TRBJ2-5; D gene unclear. Trimming took 5 bases from V and 5 from J, leaving 15 bases between them. The CDR3 consists of 14 residues. Per the germline V gene, CDR1 is SGHAT and CDR2 is FQNNGV. CDR3 protein: CASSPSQDLETQYF. The CDR3 region has the DNA TGTGCCAGCAGCCCCTCCCAGGACCTGGAGACCCAGTACTTC.

This clonotype was seen more than once but under ten times. V and J are TRBV10-3 and TRBJ1-6; no definite D call. The CDR3 loop spans 15 amino acids. Germline V CDR1 and CDR2: ENHRY, SYGVKD. V lost 3 bases and J 0 bases, leaving 6 bases between the germline ends. CDR3 sequence reads: CAISESSSYNSPLHF. CDR3 coding DNA: TGTGCCATCAGTGAATCTAGCTCCTATAATTCACCCCTCCACTTT.

The chain combines TRBV6-5 with TRBJ2-7, with 9 nucleotides matching TRBD1. V shed 5 bases, J shed 5 bases, and the junction held 10 bases outside the gene matches. In germline, CDR1 is MNHEY, CDR2 SVGAGI. This CDR3 comprises 15 residues. The CDR3 DNA follows: TGTGCCAGCAGTGAATCCGGGACAGGGTACGACGAGCAGTACGTC. Translation gives CASSESGTGYDEQYV.

This chain joins TRBV24-1 and TRBJ1-1; 9 bases align to TRBD1. The CDR3 extends over 14 amino acids. Germline V gene data show CDR1 as KGHDR and CDR2 as SFDVKD. J was trimmed by 1 base and V by 9 bases; bases with no gene match: 5. The CDR3 here is CATRTGATNTEAFF. The CDR3 DNA is TGTGCCACCCGGACAGGGGCCACGAACACTGAAGCTTTCTTT.

This sequence joins TRBV12-3 or TRBV12-4 and TRBJ1-4; D unresolved. The V end lost 0 bases, the J end lost 7 bases, and 9 bases lay between the germline ends. CDR3 length: 14 amino acids. CDR3 residues: CASSLAVFGEKLFF. As DNA, the CDR3 is TGTGCCAGCAGTTTAGCAGTGTTCGGTGAAAAACTGTTTTTT.

V and J are TRBV4-1 and TRBJ2-2; D not certain. The CDR3 spans 15 residues. Germline CDR1 is MGHRA and CDR2 is YSYEKL. V was clipped by 0 bases and J by 5 bases, with 10 bases between them. CDR3 in amino acids: CASSQEPAPTGELFF. For the CDR3, the DNA is TGCGCCAGCAGCCAAGAACCAGCCCCAACCGGGGAGCTGTTTTTT.

This clonotype was counted once. The chain links TRBV7-8 to TRBJ1-5; D is undetermined. This CDR3 contains 15 residues. Germline assignment: CDR1 SGHVS and CDR2 FQNEAQ. Trimming pared 5 bases from V and 0 bases from J, leaving 11 bases between. For the CDR3, the DNA is TGTGCCAGCAGCCCTAGGCTATATAGCAATCAGCCCCAGCATTTT. This translates into CASSPRLYSNQPQHF. Based on the CDR3 plus reference TRBV7-8 and TRBJ1-5, the full variable domain is GAGVSQSPRYKVAKRGQDVALRCDPISGHVSLFWYQQALGQGPEFLTYFQNEAQLDKSGLPSDRFFAERPEGSVSTLKIQRTQQEDSAVYLCASSPRLYSNQPQHFGDGTRLSIL.

This clonotype occurred a few times. The V call is TRBV7-2, the J call TRBJ2-6; maybe TRBD2 (6 bases). Trimming cost V 3 bases and J 1 base, with 7 bases left between them. The CDR3 has 15 amino acids. Germline values: CDR1 SGHTA, CDR2 FQGNSA. The CDR3 protein is CASSFGGSGANVLTF. CDR3 nucleotides: TGTGCCAGCAGCTTCGGGGGATCTGGGGCCAACGTCCTGACTTTC. Using reference TRBV7-2 and TRBJ2-6 for the parts outside the CDR3, the full variable domain is GAGVSQSPSNKVTEKGKDVELRCDPISGHTALYWYRQSLGQGLEFLIYFQGNSAPDKSGLPSDRFSAERTGGSVSTLTIQRTQQEDSAVYLCASSFGGSGANVLTFGAGSRLTVL.

This clonotype was counted only a few times. The chain combines TRBV28 with TRBJ2-2; 10 bases are a match to TRBD1. In germline, CDR1 is MDHEN, CDR2 SYDVKM. The CDR3 runs to 19 residues. Losses at the gene ends were 6 bases for V and 11 bases for J; bases not matched to a gene: 24. DNA for the CDR3: TGTGCCAGCAGGCCGACCCCGGGACAGGGGACTCTCTTCCTGCGAGAGCTGTTTTTT. It translates to CASRPTPGQGTLFLRELFF.

This clonotype came up a few times. V usage is TRBV4-3 and J usage is TRBJ1-1, with D possibly TRBD1 on 5 matching bases. The CDR3 sequence is 14 residues long. V was trimmed by 0 bases and J by 10 bases, leaving 15 bases between them. Per germline, CDR1 LGHNA and CDR2 YSLEER. CDR3 sequence reads: CASSQDRGTIGAFF. The CDR3 coding sequence is TGCGCCAGCAGCCAAGATAGGGGAACGATTGGAGCTTTCTTT.

The J gene is TRBJ2-7, the V gene TRBV18, with D maybe TRBD2 (5 bases). CDR3 size: 18 residues. Trimming left V 3 bases short and J 7 bases short, with 28 bases between. Germline CDR1 and CDR2: KGHSH and LQKENI. In DNA, the CDR3 is TGTGCCAGCTCACCCTCCGTACGGCCAACCATGCCCCCGGGGGAGCAGTACTTC. It codes for CASSPSVRPTMPPGEQYF.

The rearrangement links TRBV20-1 to TRBJ2-3; possible D gene TRBD1, 5 bases. This CDR3 comprises 14 residues. With 6 bases removed from V and 3 bases from J, the gap between germline ends came to 16 bases. Per germline, CDR1 DFQATT and CDR2 SNEGSKA (reference sequence). Here the CDR3 DNA reads TGCAGTGCCAAGAAGCTGTCAGGGACAGATACGCAGTATTTT. This gives the protein CSAKKLSGTDTQYF.

The DNA of the CDR3 is TGTGCCAGCAGCCCGAGCGGGGGGGTTTACAATGAGCAGTTCTTC. Translation: CASSPSGGVYNEQFF. V is TRBV3-1 and J is TRBJ2-1; 10 bases agree with TRBD2. CDR3 length equals 15 residues. The germline V gene encodes CDR1 LGHDT and CDR2 YNNKEL (reference sequence). J gave up 4 bases and V 4 bases, and 4 bases lay outside the gene matches.